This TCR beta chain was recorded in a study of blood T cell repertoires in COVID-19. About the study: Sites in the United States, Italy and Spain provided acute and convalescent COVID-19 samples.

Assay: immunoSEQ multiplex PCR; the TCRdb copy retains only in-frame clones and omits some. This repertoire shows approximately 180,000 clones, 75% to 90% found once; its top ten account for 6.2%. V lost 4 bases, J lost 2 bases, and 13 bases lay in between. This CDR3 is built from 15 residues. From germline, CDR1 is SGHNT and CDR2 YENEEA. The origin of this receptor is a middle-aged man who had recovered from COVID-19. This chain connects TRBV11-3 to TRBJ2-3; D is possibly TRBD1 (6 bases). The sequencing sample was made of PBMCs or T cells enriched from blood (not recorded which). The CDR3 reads CASSSEGQYTDTQYF. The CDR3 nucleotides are TGTGCCAGCAGCTCTGAAGGACAGTACACAGATACGCAGTATTTT.